Listed below are T cell receptor beta chains from one sample, sequenced in a study of OX40 agonist ivuxolimab in advanced cancers. Libraries were prepared by immunoSEQ multiplex PCR; TCRdb keeps only in-frame clonotypes and omits some of them. Of 35,000 to 40,000 clones in the sample, approximately 86% were seen once. Specimen: CD4+ or CD8+ T cells sorted from blood, collected in a trial of the OX40 agonist ivuxolimab. Receptors originate from an adult with an advanced solid tumor such as melanoma, head and neck, liver or kidney cancer. Both conserved end residues are part of each CDR3.

len: 16; v_gene: TRBV6-1; CDR3aa: CASSEGQGFSGNTIYF
len: 13; v_gene: TRBV11-2; CDR3aa: CASSSRGLRGYTF
len: 14; v_gene: TRBV5-8; CDR3aa: CASSLRDRNSPLHF
len: 18; v_gene: TRBV19; CDR3aa: CASSLMAGESSYNSPLHF
len: 13; v_gene: TRBV6-5; CDR3aa: CASSYVPRGELFF
len: 15; v_gene: TRBV10-2; CDR3aa: CASREAGPNTGELFF
len: 13; v_gene: TRBV30; CDR3aa: CAWSLKGNQPQHF
len: 14; v_gene: TRBV7-8; CDR3aa: CASSIGQGDYGYTF
len: 14; v_gene: TRBV6-5; CDR3aa: CATRGARGHNEQFF
len: 16; v_gene: TRBV30; CDR3aa: CAWDLRAGEITDTQYF
len: 13; v_gene: TRBV5-5; CDR3aa: CASSPQGEGGYTF
len: 12; v_gene: TRBV18; CDR3aa: CASSPVRETQYF
len: 14; v_gene: TRBV30; CDR3aa: CAWSVRDGDSPLHF
len: 15; v_gene: TRBV7-2; CDR3aa: CASSAGTGRSYGYTF
len: 15; v_gene: TRBV4-1; CDR3aa: CASSQDGAGSRGYTF
len: 15; v_gene: TRBV7-9; CDR3aa: CASSVLRTGQETQYF
len: 15; v_gene: TRBV2; CDR3aa: CATGGAASRGYGYTF
len: 15; v_gene: TRBV9; CDR3aa: CASSALAGGYNEQFF
len: 13; v_gene: TRBV5-6; CDR3aa: CASRWGGATEAFF
len: 14; v_gene: TRBV30; CDR3aa: CAWSVRDRYYEQYF
len: 16; v_gene: TRBV27; CDR3aa: CASSLLQGLSTGELFF
len: 13; v_gene: TRBV5-6; CDR3aa: CASSTDRNSPLHF
len: 14; v_gene: TRBV6-5; CDR3aa: CASTQPRGDNEQFF
len: 15; v_gene: TRBV27; CDR3aa: CASSLGAQQGSPLHF
len: 14; v_gene: TRBV1; CDR3aa: CTSKGQGLWTEAFF
len: 16; v_gene: TRBV7-3; CDR3aa: CASSPSGLAGTETQYF
len: 13; v_gene: TRBV19; CDR3aa: CASREGSSYGYTF
len: 15; v_gene: TRBV7-9; CDR3aa: CASSLDTPYTDTQYF
len: 13; v_gene: TRBV29-1; CDR3aa: CSAGLRASTEAFF
len: 15; v_gene: TRBV18; CDR3aa: CASSPFRGRAYEQYF
len: 15; v_gene: TRBV5-4; CDR3aa: CASSLNQGSSYEQYF
len: 16; v_gene: TRBV15; CDR3aa: CATSRENSRLFNTIYF
len: 14; v_gene: TRBV2; CDR3aa: CASSGLGAGTEAFF
len: 14; v_gene: TRBV28; CDR3aa: CASTLIQGATEAFF
len: 13; v_gene: TRBV5-6; CDR3aa: CASSSGTIYGYTF
len: 14; v_gene: TRBV7-2; CDR3aa: CASSLAGTGQPQHF
len: 15; v_gene: TRBV7-2; CDR3aa: CASSFASQGTTEAFF
len: 14; v_gene: TRBV2; CDR3aa: CASRVNTGVTEAFF
len: 16; v_gene: TRBV4-1; CDR3aa: CASSQGRDPEADTQYF
len: 14; v_gene: TRBV7-8; CDR3aa: CASRYRGVGGGYTF
len: 13; v_gene: TRBV6-5; CDR3aa: CASYFANTGELFF
len: 16; v_gene: TRBV4-2; CDR3aa: CASSQGGPGLPTEAFF
len: 14; v_gene: TRBV6-5; CDR3aa: CASGDPGLPGTQYF
len: 14; v_gene: TRBV27; CDR3aa: CASGRGRGDEKLFF
len: 16; v_gene: TRBV27; CDR3aa: CASSLLGQSNTGELFF